This TCR beta chain was profiled in a study of T cell repertoires in cytomegalovirus infection. Study context: It was the public TCR beta signatures that indicated both CMV infection and matching HLA type. Points from the study as a whole: Carriers of CMV and the relevant HLA type were discriminated by public TCR beta frequency.

One entry per CDR3 protein results from TCRdb running MiXCR on the reads. The top ten clones hold 3.5% to 4.5% of a sample with approximately 320,000 distinct CDR3 sequences, more than 8% of them seen once. Germline loops: CDR1 MNHEY, CDR2 SVGEGT. This CDR3 has 11 residues. V dropped 5 bases and J dropped 6; count of bases not matched to a gene: 0. On this clonotype: The antigen is unknown.

The chain carries TRBV6-2 or TRBV6-3 and TRBJ1-1; 7 bases fit TRBD1. Sample: PBMCs. The clonotype originates from a human donor in good health (CMV status not recorded). Some clones in this sample may be carry-over from other donors' samples. The CDR3 reads CASSTGAEAFF. DNA of the CDR3: TGTGCCAGCAGTACAGGGGCTGAAGCTTTCTTT.